The T cell receptor beta chain described here comes from a study of T-cell reconstitution after alpha-beta-depleted transplantation in children. Overall study results and limits: After transplant, at about two months, alpha-beta T cells were reportedly derived from several hundred expanded graft clones.

The library targeted TCRbeta and was prepared with unique molecular identifiers. In TCRdb, the PCR reads were re-called with MiXCR into one record per CDR3 protein. The data hold 580,000 or so distinct CDR3 sequences, with roughly 23% observed a single time. Many counts were recorded for this clonotype. Its specificity is unknown. The V and J ends lost 0 bases and 7 bases respectively, with 11 bases between them. Germline V gene lookup returns CDR1 SGHKS and CDR2 YYEKEE (reference sequence). CDR3 length equals 15 residues. This TCR was recovered from a boy under three years old who had a stem cell transplant for acute myeloid leukemia, so the T cells may come from the graft donor. The V and J genes are TRBV5-5 and TRBJ1-6; no clear D gene. The specimen comprised PBMCs, mostly from graft donor cells, sampled 360 days after TCRalphabeta/CD19-depleted stem cell transplant. The CDR3 nucleotides read TGTGCCAGCAGCTTGGTGGTGACCTTAAATTCACCCCTCCACTTT. Translating it yields CASSLVVTLNSPLHF.